Shown below are 5 T cell receptor beta chains from a single sample sequenced in a study of cytomegalovirus exposure and HLA in healthy donors. The PCR ran on 60 Vbeta and 13 Jbeta primers. TCRdb's copy holds only in-frame clones and misses some; the assay was immunoSEQ multiplex PCR. The sample holds approximately 260,000 clones, 84% seen once. The sequenced material came from PBMCs. These receptors all come from a woman aged 35 to 49 in good health and CMV-seropositive.

The chain joins TRBV9 to TRBJ1-2; possible D gene TRBD1, 5 bases. There are 15 residues in the CDR3. V was shortened by 1 base and J by 6 bases, with 16 bases between the two germline ends. Germline V lookup: CDR1 SGDLS, CDR2 YYNGEE. DNA for the CDR3: TGTGCCAGCAGCGTAAGACAGTTACCTCTCGATGGCTACACCTTC. This encodes CASSVRQLPLDGYTF.

The gene calls are TRBV28 and TRBJ1-1, with 7 bases lining up with TRBD1. The CDR3 runs 14 residues. V shed 5 bases, J shed 4 bases, and the junction held 7 bases outside the gene matches. Germline V lookup: CDR1 MDHEN, CDR2 SYDVKM. The CDR3 region is CASSPTPGGTEAFF. The CDR3 nucleotides are TGTGCCAGCAGTCCTACCCCAGGGGGCACTGAAGCTTTCTTT.

This chain uses TRBV5-4 with TRBJ1-2, with 7 positions matching TRBD1. The CDR3 runs to 14 residues. V dropped 4 bases and J dropped 2; count of bases not matched to a gene: 5. Germline V lookup: CDR1 SGHNT, CDR2 YYREEE (reference sequence). CDR3 DNA: TGTGCCAGCAGCCAGGGGGATCGCAACTATGGCTACACCTTC. Its translation: CASSQGDRNYGYTF. Full variable domain (rest looked up from reference TRBV5-4 and TRBJ1-2): ETGVTQSPTHLIKTRGQQVTLRCSSQSGHNTVSWYQQALGQGPQFIFQYYREEENGRGNFPPRFSGLQFPNYSSELNVNALELDDSALYLCASSQGDRNYGYTFGSGTRLTVV.

This chain's CDR3 is CASSETSVTYNEQFF. CDR3 coding DNA: TGTGCCAGCAGCGAAACTAGCGTCACGTACAATGAGCAGTTCTTC. The J gene is TRBJ2-1, the V gene TRBV9, with 7 bases lining up with TRBD2. Germline V gives CDR1 SGDLS, CDR2 YYNGEE. The CDR3 extends over 15 amino acids. V shed 3 bases, J shed 4 bases, and the junction held 7 bases outside the gene matches.

V is TRBV6-1 and J is TRBJ1-2; the match to TRBD1 covers 10 bases. J lost 0 bases, V lost 6 bases, and 1 base had no gene match. Germline V gene sequence: CDR1 MNHNS, CDR2 SASEGT. This CDR3 contains 14 residues. CDR3 in amino acids: CASSGTGANYGYTF. The CDR3 DNA sequence: TGTGCCAGCAGCGGGACAGGGGCTAACTATGGCTACACCTTC.